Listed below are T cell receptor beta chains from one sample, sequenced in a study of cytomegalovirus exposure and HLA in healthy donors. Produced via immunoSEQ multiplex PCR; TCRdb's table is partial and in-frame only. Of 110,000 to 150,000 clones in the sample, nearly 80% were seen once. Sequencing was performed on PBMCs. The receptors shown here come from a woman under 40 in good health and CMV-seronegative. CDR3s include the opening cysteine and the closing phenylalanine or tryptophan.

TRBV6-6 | CASGGLDTEAFF
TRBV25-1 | CASSLGLLSSYNSPLHF
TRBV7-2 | CASSPGTGWEKLFF
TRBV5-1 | CASSPGGLLGNQPQHF
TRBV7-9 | CASSWGQFPSPLHF
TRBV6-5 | CASSPYGGGTEAFF
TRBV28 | CASSVVQGNYGYTF
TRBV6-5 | CASSAQGARVDGYTF
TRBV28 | CASSLPRGNQPQHF
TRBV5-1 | CASRGGNTGELFF
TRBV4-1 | CASSQVSLAGVLNEQFF
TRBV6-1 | CASSGLAGTYEQYF
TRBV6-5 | CASSQGGGKLFF
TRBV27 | CASSLGVSYGYTF
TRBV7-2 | CASSQMDRLGTGGAFF
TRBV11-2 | CASSLALLEQYF
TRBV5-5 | CASSLGQGPSTDTQYF
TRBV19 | CASSIAIQETQYF
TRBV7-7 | CASSFGQGGNEQFF
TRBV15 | CATSRDRGKTTEAFF
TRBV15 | CATSHLGARSYGYTF
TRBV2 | CASEPGQGFPWETQYF
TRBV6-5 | CASVGGGGSDNEQFF
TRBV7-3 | CASSPPGQANYGYTF
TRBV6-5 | CASSYRGQAGNTIYF
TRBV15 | CATSVSNNEQFF
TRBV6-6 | CASSYSQGPSYEQYF
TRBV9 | CASSDGQNTEAFF
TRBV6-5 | CASKRGNGYTF
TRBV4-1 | CASSQGGGSYGYTF
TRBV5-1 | CASSPDRVITEAFF
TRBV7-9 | CASSQTDTDTQYF
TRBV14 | CASSPRQEVYGYTF
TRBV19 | CASSSTGLSGNTIYF
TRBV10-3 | CAIRDSSYEQYF
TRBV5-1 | CASSSTAEQFF
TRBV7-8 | CASSPLAGVQTQYF
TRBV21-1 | CASTPENGGGRYNSPLHF
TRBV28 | CASSYRQGLNTEAFF
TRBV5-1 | CASSPSPSGGRSTDTQYF
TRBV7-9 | CASSLARTGGQETQYF
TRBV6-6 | CAARPGQPPNEQFF
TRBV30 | CAWSVGRDTQYF
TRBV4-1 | CASSTTGRTAGANVLTF
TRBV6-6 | CASTVGAYEQYF
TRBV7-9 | CASSLAQDTEAFF
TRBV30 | CAWSVSPGNKGYTF
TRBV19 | CASTTEGQDRPEAFF
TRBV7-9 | CASSSRRTGYGNTIYF
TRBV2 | CASRRVEQYF
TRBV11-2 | CASSPQGAYEQYF
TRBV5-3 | CARSSLSDRGRPNEKLFF
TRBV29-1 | CSVEDWGTGQGDTEAFF
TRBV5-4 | CASSLGTGVGDTQYF
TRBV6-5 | CASSFSGTGRDYGYTF
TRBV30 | CAWQGQGSYGYTF
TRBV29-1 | CSVGLPGQGATEAFF
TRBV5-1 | CASSLQETQYF
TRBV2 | CANDMYGYTF
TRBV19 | CASSPRNTEAFF